These T cell receptor beta chains were read from a single sample in a study of blood T cell repertoires in COVID-19. Assay: immunoSEQ multiplex PCR; the TCRdb copy retains only in-frame clones and omits some. The sample lists 650,000 to 800,000 clones; 80% to 90% were seen once. Sequenced sample: peripheral blood. The receptors come from a woman aged 18-30 years with acute or convalescent COVID-19. The CDR3 runs from the conserved cysteine through the conserved F or W. The order of the fields is D gene, V gene, J gene, clone size, CDR3 protein, CDR3 DNA. The D gene is left open where the match is weak. Clone size is shown for a subset of rows, as once, few, many or a class of expanded clone.

TRBD1	TRBV7-2	TRBJ1-2	-	CASSPRQGGNYGYTF	TGTGCCAGCAGCCCCCGACAGGGCGGAAACTATGGCTACACCTTC
-	TRBV29-1	TRBJ2-4	-	CSVYRRVDAKNIQYF	TGCAGCGTTTACCGCAGGGTGGATGCCAAAAACATTCAGTACTTC
TRBD2	TRBV10-3	TRBJ2-1	once	CAISPTSGGARSYNEQFF	TGTGCCATCAGTCCGACTAGCGGGGGGGCCCGATCCTACAATGAGCAGTTCTTC
TRBD2	TRBV2	TRBJ2-2	-	CASSAAGGQAGELFF	TGTGCCAGCAGTGCGGCGGGGGGGCAGGCCGGGGAGCTGTTTTTT
-	TRBV6-5	TRBJ1-2	-	CASSTGGYGYTF	TGTGCCAGCAGTACAGGTGGCTATGGCTACACCTTC
TRBD1	TRBV5-1	TRBJ1-2	-	CASGDSVNYGYTF	TGCGCCAGCGGGGACAGCGTTAACTATGGCTACACCTTC
TRBD1	TRBV24-1	TRBJ2-2	-	CATSDPTGRYTGELFF	TGTGCCACCAGTGACCCGACAGGGCGTTATACCGGGGAGCTGTTTTTT
-	TRBV3-1/TRBV3-2	TRBJ1-2	-	CASSQDPRSYYGYTF	TGTGCCAGCAGCCAAGACCCTAGGAGTTACTATGGCTACACCTTC
-	TRBV27	TRBJ1-6	-	CASRSGLPYNSPLHF	TGTGCCAGCAGATCAGGTCTCCCATATAATTCACCCCTCCACTTT
-	TRBV12-3/TRBV12-4	TRBJ1-3	-	CASRLGPYDTIYF	TGTGCCAGCAGACTAGGGCCATACGACACCATATATTTT
-	TRBV6-2/TRBV6-3	TRBJ2-1	-	CASSKGYSYNEQFF	TGTGCCAGCAGTAAGGGGTACTCCTACAATGAGCAGTTCTTC
TRBD1	TRBV3-1/TRBV3-2	TRBJ1-2	-	CASSHVKGANYGYTF	TGTGCCAGCAGCCATGTAAAGGGGGCGAACTATGGCTACACCTTC
-	TRBV15	TRBJ1-2	-	CATSRENVNTNYGYTF	TGTGCCACCAGCAGAGAGAACGTAAACACTAACTATGGCTACACCTTC
TRBD2	TRBV7-9	TRBJ2-5	-	CASSLPRLAGGQETQYF	TGTGCCAGCAGCCTTCCTCGACTAGCGGGCGGACAAGAGACCCAGTACTTC
-	TRBV19	TRBJ1-1	-	CATGRAGRENTEAFF	TGTGCCACCGGGAGGGCAGGGAGGGAGAACACTGAAGCTTTCTTT
-	TRBV6-4	TRBJ2-2	-	CASSRDTGELFF	TGTGCCAGCAGTCGGGACACCGGGGAGCTGTTTTTT
-	TRBV7-2	TRBJ1-1	-	CASSTRLAGEAFF	TGTGCCAGCAGCACCAGACTGGCCGGAGAAGCTTTCTTT
-	TRBV5-4	TRBJ1-6	-	CASSLEGTRSSPLHF	TGTGCCAGCAGCTTGGAGGGGACAAGAAGTTCACCCCTCCACTTT
-	TRBV29-1	TRBJ2-7	-	CSVLAQTSYEQYF	TGCAGCGTCCTAGCACAGACTTCCTACGAGCAGTACTTC
TRBD1	TRBV19	TRBJ1-3	-	CASRAGQYGNTIYF	TGTGCCAGTAGGGCGGGACAGTACGGAAACACCATATATTTT
-	TRBV20-1	TRBJ1-1	few	CSASEAFF	TGCAGTGCCTCTGAAGCTTTCTTT
TRBD1	TRBV6-1	TRBJ1-3	-	CASSGPETGRPSGNTIYF	TGTGCCAGCAGTGGGCCAGAGACAGGGCGCCCCTCTGGAAACACCATATATTTT
-	TRBV6-5	TRBJ1-3	-	CASSLGDSGNTIYF	TGTGCCAGCAGCCTCGGAGACTCTGGAAACACCATATATTTT
-	TRBV7-2	TRBJ2-4	once	CASSLAQGFRDKNIQYF	TGTGCCAGCAGCTTAGCACAGGGATTTCGGGACAAAAACATTCAGTACTTC
TRBD2	TRBV4-1	TRBJ2-3	-	CASTHSWGLADDTQYF	TGCGCCAGCACCCACTCTTGGGGACTAGCTGATGATACGCAGTATTTT
-	TRBV10-3	TRBJ2-7	-	CAISSTQDGTPSYEQYF	TGTGCCATCAGTAGTACTCAAGACGGGACACCCTCCTACGAGCAGTACTTC
-	TRBV9	TRBJ1-2	-	CASSPGGGVDGYTF	TGTGCCAGCAGCCCTGGTGGGGGGGTGGATGGCTACACCTTC
TRBD1	TRBV5-1	TRBJ1-2	-	CASSPAGQGTNYGYTF	TGCGCCAGCAGCCCCGCTGGACAGGGTACCAACTATGGCTACACCTTC
-	TRBV27	TRBJ1-5	-	CASSPVRVVSNQPQHF	TGTGCCAGCAGCCCGGTTCGCGTGGTTAGCAATCAGCCCCAGCATTTT
-	TRBV6-6	TRBJ1-1	-	CASSWGRAFF	TGTGCCAGCAGTTGGGGGCGGGCTTTCTTT
-	TRBV4-1	TRBJ2-5	-	CASSPPPPETQYF	TGCGCCAGCAGCCCCCCCCCTCCGGAGACCCAGTACTTC
-	TRBV2	TRBJ1-2	-	CASSEVRQGYGYTF	TGTGCCAGCAGTGAAGTGCGGCAGGGCTATGGCTACACCTTC
TRBD1	TRBV12-5	TRBJ2-3	-	CASGQGADTQYF	TGTGCTAGTGGACAGGGGGCAGATACGCAGTATTTT
-	TRBV27	TRBJ1-4	once	CASRGLGSEKLFF	TGTGCCAGCAGAGGGTTGGGGAGTGAAAAACTGTTTTTT
-	TRBV19	TRBJ1-2	few	CASSSTGNYGYTF	TGTGCCAGTAGTTCAACAGGGAACTATGGCTACACCTTC
TRBD2	TRBV7-9	TRBJ2-3	-	CASSPSGGVTDTQYF	TGTGCCAGCAGCCCTAGCGGGGGGGTCACAGATACGCAGTATTTT
TRBD1	TRBV4-1	TRBJ1-2	-	CASSQPIRQGEGYTF	TGCGCCAGCAGCCAACCTATTCGACAGGGGGAAGGCTACACCTTC
-	TRBV7-2	TRBJ1-6	-	CASSYAGGREVWDSPLHF	TGTGCCAGCAGCTATGCTGGAGGGAGGGAGGTTTGGGATTCACCCCTCCACTTT
-	TRBV13	TRBJ1-1	-	CASSLRLYTEAFF	TGTGCCAGCAGCTTGAGACTTTACACTGAAGCTTTCTTT
-	TRBV9	TRBJ1-2	-	CASSVTGTANYGYTF	TGTGCCAGCAGCGTGACAGGAACGGCTAACTATGGCTACACCTTC
TRBD2	TRBV4-3	TRBJ2-7	-	CASSQEPRGGGAEEQYF	TGCGCCAGCAGCCAAGAACCCCGGGGCGGGGGGGCGGAGGAGCAGTACTTC
-	TRBV9	TRBJ1-2	-	CASSVTSQGTFYGYTF	TGTGCCAGCAGCGTCACGAGTCAGGGTACATTTTATGGCTACACCTTC
-	TRBV12-5	TRBJ2-5	-	CASAAGRRVTETQYF	TGTGCTAGTGCCGCCGGCAGGAGGGTTACAGAGACCCAGTACTTC
-	TRBV6-5	TRBJ2-1	-	CASSSFFSGPYNEQFF	TGTGCCAGCAGTTCCTTCTTTAGCGGACCGTACAATGAGCAGTTCTTC